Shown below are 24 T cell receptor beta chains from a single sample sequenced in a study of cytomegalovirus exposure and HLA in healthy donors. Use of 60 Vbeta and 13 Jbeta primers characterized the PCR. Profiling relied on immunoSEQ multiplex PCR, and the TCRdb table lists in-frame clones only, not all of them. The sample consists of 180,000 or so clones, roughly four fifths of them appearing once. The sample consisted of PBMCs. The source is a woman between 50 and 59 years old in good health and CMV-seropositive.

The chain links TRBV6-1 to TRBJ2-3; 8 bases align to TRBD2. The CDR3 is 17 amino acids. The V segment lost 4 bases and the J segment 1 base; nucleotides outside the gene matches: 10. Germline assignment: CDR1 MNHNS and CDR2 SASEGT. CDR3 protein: CASSAKRGIPGTDTQYF. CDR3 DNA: TGTGCCAGCAGTGCGAAGCGGGGGATCCCTGGCACAGATACGCAGTATTTT.

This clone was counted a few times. CDR3 sequence (DNA): TGTGCCAGCAGCTCTAGCGGGAGGGTGTACGAGCAGTACTTC. Amino acid sequence: CASSSSGRVYEQYF. V gene TRBV28 combines with J gene TRBJ2-7; 12 bases map to TRBD2. This CDR3 has 14 residues. Germline V CDR1 and CDR2: MDHEN, SYDVKM. With V trimmed by 6 bases and J by 4 bases, 4 bases remained unmatched.

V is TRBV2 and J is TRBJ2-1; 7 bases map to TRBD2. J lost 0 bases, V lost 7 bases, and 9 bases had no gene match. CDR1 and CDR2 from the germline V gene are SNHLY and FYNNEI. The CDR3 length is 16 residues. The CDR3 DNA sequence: TGTGCCAGCACATACGGGACTATAGCCTCCTACAATGAGCAGTTCTTC. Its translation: CASTYGTIASYNEQFF.

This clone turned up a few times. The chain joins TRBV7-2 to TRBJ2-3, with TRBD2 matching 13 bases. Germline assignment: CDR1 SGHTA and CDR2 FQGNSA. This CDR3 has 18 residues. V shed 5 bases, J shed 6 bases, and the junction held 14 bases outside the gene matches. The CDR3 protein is CASSPTGTSGVILDTQYF. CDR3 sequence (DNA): TGTGCCAGCAGCCCAACCGGGACTAGCGGGGTTATATTGGATACGCAGTATTTT.

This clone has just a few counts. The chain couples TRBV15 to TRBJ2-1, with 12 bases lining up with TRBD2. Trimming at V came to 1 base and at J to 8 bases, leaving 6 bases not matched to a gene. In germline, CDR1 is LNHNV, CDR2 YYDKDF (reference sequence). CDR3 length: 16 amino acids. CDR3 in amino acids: CATSRVVTSGSDEQFF. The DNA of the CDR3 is TGTGCCACCAGCAGAGTGGTGACTAGCGGGAGCGATGAGCAGTTCTTC.

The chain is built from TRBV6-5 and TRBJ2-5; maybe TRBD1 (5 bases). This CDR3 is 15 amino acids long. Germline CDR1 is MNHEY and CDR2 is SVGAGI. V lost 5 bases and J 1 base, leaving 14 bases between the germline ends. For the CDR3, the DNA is TGTGCCAGCAGTCAGGGTGGACGGATCCAAGAGACCCAGTACTTC. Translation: CASSQGGRIQETQYF.

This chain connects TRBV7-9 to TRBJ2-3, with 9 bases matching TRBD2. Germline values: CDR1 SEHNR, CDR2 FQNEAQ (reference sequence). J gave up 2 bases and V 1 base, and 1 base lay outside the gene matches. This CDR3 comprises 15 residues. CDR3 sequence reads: CASSLGGGATDTQYF. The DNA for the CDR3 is TGTGCCAGCAGCTTAGGCGGGGGGGCCACAGATACGCAGTATTTT. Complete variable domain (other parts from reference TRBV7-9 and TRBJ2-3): DTGVSQNPRHKITKRGQNVTFRCDPISEHNRLYWYRQTLGQGPEFLTYFQNEAQLEKSRLLSDRFSAERPKGSFSTLEIQRTEQGDSAMYLCASSLGGGATDTQYFGPGTRLTVL.

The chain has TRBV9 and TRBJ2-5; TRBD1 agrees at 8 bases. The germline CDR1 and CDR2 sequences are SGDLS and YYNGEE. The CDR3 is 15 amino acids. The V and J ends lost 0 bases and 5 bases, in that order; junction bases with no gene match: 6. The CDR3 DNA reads TGTGCCAGCAGCGTAGTTCAGGGGGCTGGGGAGACCCAGTACTTC. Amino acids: CASSVVQGAGETQYF.

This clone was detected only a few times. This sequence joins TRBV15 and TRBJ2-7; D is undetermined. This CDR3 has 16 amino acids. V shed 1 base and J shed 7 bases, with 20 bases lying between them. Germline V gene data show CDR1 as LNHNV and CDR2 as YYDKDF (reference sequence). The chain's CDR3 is CATSRGRGKGTEEQYF. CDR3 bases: TGTGCCACCAGCAGAGGCCGAGGAAAAGGAACGGAAGAGCAGTACTTC.

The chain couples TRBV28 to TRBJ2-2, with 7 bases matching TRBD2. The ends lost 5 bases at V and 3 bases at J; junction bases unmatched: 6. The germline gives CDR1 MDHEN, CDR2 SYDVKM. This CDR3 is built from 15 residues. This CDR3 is CASSSRDYYTGELFF. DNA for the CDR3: TGTGCCAGCAGTAGCCGGGACTATTACACCGGGGAGCTGTTTTTT.

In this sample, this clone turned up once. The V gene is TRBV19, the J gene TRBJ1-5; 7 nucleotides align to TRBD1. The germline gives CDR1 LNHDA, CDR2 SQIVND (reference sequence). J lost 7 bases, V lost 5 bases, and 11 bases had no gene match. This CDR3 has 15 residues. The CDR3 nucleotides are TGTGCCAGTAGTCCGTTACAGGGGTCGGTACAGCCCCAGCATTTT. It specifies CASSPLQGSVQPQHF.

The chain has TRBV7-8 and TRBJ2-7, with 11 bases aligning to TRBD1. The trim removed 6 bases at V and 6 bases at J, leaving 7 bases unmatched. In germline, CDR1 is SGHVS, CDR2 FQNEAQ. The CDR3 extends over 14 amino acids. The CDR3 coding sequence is TGTGCCAGCAGTTCCGGACAGGGGGCTGGCGAGCAGTACTTC. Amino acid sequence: CASSSGQGAGEQYF. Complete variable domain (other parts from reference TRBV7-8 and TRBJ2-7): GAGVSQSPRYKVAKRGQDVALRCDPISGHVSLFWYQQALGQGPEFLTYFQNEAQLDKSGLPSDRFFAERPEGSVSTLKIQRTQQEDSAVYLCASSSGQGAGEQYFGPGTRLTVT.

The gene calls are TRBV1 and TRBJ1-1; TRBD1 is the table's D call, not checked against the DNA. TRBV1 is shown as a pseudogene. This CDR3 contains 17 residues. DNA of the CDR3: TGCACCAGCAGGTTGCCCGGGACAGGGGCTCTAAACACTGAAGCTTTCTTT. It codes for CTSRLPGTGALNTEAFF.

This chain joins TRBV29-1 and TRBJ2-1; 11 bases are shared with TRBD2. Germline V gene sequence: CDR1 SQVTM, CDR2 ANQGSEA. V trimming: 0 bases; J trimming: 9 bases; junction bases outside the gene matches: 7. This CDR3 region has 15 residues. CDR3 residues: CSVEDIAGGPGEQFF. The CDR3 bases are TGCAGCGTTGAAGATATAGCGGGAGGGCCGGGTGAGCAGTTCTTC.

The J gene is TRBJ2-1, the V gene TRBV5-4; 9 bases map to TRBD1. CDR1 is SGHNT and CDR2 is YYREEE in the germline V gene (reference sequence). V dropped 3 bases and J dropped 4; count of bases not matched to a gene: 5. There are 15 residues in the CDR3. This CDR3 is CASSSTGGLYNEQFF. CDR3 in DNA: TGTGCCAGCAGCTCAACAGGGGGCTTGTACAATGAGCAGTTCTTC.

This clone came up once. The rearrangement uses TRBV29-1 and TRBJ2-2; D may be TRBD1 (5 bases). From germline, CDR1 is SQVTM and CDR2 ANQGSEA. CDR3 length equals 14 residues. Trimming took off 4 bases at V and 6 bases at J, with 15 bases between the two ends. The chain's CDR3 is CSVVGQTNSGELFF. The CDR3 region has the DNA TGCAGCGTTGTGGGGCAAACGAATTCCGGGGAGCTGTTTTTT.

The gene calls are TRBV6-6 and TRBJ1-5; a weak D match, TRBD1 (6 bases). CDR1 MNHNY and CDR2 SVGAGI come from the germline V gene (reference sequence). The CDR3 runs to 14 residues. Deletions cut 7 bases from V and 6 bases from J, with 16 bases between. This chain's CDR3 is CASNSPGDGQPQHF. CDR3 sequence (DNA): TGTGCCAGCAATAGCCCAGGGGACGGTCAGCCCCAGCATTTT.

CDR3 amino acids: CASSPSGTGSYNEQFF. Here the CDR3 DNA reads TGTGCCAGCAGTCCCTCCGGGACAGGCTCCTACAATGAGCAGTTCTTC. This sequence joins TRBV27 and TRBJ2-1; 8 nucleotides agree with TRBD1. In germline, CDR1 is MNHEY, CDR2 SMNVEV (reference sequence). Trimming took 5 bases from V and 0 from J; bases not matched to a gene: 6. The CDR3 runs 16 residues.

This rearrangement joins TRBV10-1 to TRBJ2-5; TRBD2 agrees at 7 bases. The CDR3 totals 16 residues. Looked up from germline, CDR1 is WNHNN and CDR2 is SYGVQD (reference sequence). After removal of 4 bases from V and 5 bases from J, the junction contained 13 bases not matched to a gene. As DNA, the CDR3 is TGCGCCAGCAGTGCCGGGGTTGCGGGGGTACTGGAGACCCAGTACTTC. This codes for CASSAGVAGVLETQYF.

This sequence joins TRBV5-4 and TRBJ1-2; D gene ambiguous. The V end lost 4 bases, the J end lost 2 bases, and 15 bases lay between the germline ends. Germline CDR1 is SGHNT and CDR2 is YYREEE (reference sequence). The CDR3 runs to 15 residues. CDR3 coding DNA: TGTGCCAGCAGCCCCAACGGGCGGGCCAACTATGGCTACACCTTC. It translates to CASSPNGRANYGYTF. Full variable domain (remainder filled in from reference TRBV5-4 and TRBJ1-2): ETGVTQSPTHLIKTRGQQVTLRCSSQSGHNTVSWYQQALGQGPQFIFQYYREEENGRGNFPPRFSGLQFPNYSSELNVNALELDDSALYLCASSPNGRANYGYTFGSGTRLTVV.

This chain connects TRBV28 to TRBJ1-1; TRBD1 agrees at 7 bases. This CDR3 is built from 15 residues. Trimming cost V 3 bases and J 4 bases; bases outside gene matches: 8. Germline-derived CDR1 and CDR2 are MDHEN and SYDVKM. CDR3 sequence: CASSFRPSGGTEAFF. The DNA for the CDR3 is TGTGCCAGCAGTTTTAGACCGTCAGGGGGCACTGAAGCTTTCTTT.

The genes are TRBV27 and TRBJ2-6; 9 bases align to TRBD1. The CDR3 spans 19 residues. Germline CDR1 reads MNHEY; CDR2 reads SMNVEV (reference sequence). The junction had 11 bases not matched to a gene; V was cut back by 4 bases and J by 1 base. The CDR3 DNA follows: TGTGCCAGCAGTTCTCACCGGGACAGGGCCCGATCTGGGGCCAACGTCCTGACTTTC. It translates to CASSSHRDRARSGANVLTF.

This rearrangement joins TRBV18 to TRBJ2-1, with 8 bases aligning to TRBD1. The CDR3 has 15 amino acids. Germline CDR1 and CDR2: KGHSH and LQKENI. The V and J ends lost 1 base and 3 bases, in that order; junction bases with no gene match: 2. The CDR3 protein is CASSPQGQDYNEQFF. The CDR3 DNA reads TGTGCCAGCTCACCACAGGGACAGGACTACAATGAGCAGTTCTTC.

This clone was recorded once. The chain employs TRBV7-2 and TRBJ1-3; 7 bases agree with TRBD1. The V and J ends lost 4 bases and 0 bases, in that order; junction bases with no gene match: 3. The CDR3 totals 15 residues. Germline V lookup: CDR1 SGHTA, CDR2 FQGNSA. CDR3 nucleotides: TGTGCCAGCAGCTCGACAGGGAGCTCTGGAAACACCATATATTTT. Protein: CASSSTGSSGNTIYF.